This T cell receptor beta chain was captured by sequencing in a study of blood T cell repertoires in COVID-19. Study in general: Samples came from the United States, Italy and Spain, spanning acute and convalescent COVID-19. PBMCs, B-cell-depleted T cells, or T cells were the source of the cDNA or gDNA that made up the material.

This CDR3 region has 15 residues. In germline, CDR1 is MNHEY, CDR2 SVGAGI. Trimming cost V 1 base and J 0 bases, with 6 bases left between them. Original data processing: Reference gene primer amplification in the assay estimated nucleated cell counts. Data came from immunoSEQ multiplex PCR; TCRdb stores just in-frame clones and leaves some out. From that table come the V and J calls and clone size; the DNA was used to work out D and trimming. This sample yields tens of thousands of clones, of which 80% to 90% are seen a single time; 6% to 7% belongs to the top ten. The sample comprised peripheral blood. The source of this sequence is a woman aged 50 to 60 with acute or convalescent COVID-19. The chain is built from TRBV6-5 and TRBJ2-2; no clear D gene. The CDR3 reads CASSYWQTNTGELFF. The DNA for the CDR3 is TGTGCCAGCAGTTACTGGCAGACGAACACCGGGGAGCTGTTTTTT.